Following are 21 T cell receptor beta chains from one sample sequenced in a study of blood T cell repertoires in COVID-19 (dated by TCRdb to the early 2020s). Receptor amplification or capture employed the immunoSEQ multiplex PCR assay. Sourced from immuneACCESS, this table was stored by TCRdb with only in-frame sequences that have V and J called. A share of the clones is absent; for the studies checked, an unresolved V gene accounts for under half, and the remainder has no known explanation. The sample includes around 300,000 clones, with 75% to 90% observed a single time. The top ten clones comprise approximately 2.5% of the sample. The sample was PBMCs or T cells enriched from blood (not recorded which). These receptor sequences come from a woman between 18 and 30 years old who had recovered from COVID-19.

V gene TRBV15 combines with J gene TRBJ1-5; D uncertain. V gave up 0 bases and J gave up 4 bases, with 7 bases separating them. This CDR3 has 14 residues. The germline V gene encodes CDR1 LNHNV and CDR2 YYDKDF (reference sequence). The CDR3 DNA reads TGTGCCACCAGCAGAGATACGGGGAATCAGCCCCAGCATTTT. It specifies CATSRDTGNQPQHF.

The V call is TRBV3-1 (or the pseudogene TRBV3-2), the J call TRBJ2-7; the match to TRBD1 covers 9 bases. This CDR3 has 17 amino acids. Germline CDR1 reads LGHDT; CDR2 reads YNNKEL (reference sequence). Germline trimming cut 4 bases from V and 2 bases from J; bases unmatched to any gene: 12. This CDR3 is CASSRGQGSSRPYEQYF. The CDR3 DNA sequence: TGTGCCAGCAGCCGGGGACAGGGAAGCTCTCGGCCCTACGAGCAGTACTTC.

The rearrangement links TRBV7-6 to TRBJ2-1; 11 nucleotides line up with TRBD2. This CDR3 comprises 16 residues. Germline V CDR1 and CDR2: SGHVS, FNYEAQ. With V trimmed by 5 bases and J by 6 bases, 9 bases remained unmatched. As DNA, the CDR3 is TGTGCCAGCAGCGCACCGTATCTAGCGGGGGGCAATGAGCAGTTCTTC. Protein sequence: CASSAPYLAGGNEQFF.

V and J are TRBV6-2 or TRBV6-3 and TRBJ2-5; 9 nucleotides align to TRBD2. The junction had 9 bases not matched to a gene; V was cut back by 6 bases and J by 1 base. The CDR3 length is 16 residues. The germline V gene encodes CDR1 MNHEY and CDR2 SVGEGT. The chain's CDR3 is CASSTRLAARQETQYF. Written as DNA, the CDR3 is TGTGCCAGCAGCACACGACTAGCGGCTCGCCAAGAGACCCAGTACTTC.

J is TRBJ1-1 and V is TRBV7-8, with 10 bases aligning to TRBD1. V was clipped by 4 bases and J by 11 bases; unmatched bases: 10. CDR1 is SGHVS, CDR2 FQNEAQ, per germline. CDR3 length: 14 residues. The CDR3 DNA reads TGTGCCAGCAGCTGGGACAGGGGCTATCCGGGGGCTTTCTTT. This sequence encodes CASSWDRGYPGAFF.

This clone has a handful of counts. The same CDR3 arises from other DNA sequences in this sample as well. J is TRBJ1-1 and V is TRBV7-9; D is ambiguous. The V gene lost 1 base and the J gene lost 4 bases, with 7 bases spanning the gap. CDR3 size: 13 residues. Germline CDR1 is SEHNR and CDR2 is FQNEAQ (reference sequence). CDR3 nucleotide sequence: TGTGCCAGCAGCTTAGAGGGAGGCACTGAAGCTTTCTTT. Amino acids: CASSLEGGTEAFF.

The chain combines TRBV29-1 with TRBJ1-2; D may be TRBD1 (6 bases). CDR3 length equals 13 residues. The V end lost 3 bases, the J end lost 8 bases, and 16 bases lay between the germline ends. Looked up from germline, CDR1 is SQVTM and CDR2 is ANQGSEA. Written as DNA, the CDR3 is TGCAGCGTTGAGCAGGGGTCCGTTCGCGGCTACACCTTC. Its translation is CSVEQGSVRGYTF.

CDR3 region: CASSLRFRGSNEKLFF. The CDR3 DNA reads as TGTGCCAGCAGCTTAAGGTTTAGAGGATCTAATGAAAAACTGTTTTTT. The J gene is TRBJ1-4, the V gene TRBV7-2; no reliable D call. V lost 2 bases and J 3 bases, leaving 13 bases between the germline ends. The CDR3 is 16 residues long. Germline V gene lookup returns CDR1 SGHTA and CDR2 FQGNSA. Full variable domain (rest looked up from reference TRBV7-2 and TRBJ1-4): GAGVSQSPSNKVTEKGKDVELRCDPISGHTALYWYRQSLGQGLEFLIYFQGNSAPDKSGLPSDRFSAERTGGSVSTLTIQRTQQEDSAVYLCASSLRFRGSNEKLFFGSGTQLSVL.

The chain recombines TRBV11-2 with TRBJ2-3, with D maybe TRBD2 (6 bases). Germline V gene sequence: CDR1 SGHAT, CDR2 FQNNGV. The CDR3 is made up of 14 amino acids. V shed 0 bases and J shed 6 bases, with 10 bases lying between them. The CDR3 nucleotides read TGTGCCAGCAGCTTAGACGGCGGGGCCGATACGCAGTATTTT. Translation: CASSLDGGADTQYF.

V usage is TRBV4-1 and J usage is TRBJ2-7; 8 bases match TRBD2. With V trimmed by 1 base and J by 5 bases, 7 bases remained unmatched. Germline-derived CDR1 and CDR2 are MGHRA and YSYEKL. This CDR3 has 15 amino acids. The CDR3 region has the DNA TGCGCCAGCAGCCAAGGACCGGGGGGGGCCCACGAGCAGTACTTC. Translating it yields CASSQGPGGAHEQYF.

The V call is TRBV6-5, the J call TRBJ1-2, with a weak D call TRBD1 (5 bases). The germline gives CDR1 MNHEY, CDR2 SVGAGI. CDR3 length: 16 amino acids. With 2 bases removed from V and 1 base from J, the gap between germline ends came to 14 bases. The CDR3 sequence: CASSYKYFQGNYGYTF. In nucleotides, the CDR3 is TGTGCCAGCAGTTACAAGTACTTTCAGGGTAACTATGGCTACACCTTC.

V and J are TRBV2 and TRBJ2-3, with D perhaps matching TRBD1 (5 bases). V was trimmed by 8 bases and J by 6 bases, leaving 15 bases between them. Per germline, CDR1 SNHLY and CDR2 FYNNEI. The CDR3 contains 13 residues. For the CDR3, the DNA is TGTGCCAGCCGTGTCCACCAGGGCGATACGCAGTATTTT. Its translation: CASRVHQGDTQYF. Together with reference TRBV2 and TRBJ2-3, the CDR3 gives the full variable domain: EPEVTQTPSHQVTQMGQEVILRCVPISNHLYFYWYRQILGQKVEFLVSFYNNEISEKSEIFDDQFSVERPDGSNFTLKIRSTKLEDSAMYFCASRVHQGDTQYFGPGTRLTVL.

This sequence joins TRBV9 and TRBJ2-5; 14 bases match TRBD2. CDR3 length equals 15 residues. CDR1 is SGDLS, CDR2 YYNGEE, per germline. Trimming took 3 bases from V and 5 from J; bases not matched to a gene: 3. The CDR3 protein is CASSARLAGGETQYF. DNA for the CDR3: TGTGCCAGCAGCGCCCGACTAGCGGGGGGGGAGACCCAGTACTTC.

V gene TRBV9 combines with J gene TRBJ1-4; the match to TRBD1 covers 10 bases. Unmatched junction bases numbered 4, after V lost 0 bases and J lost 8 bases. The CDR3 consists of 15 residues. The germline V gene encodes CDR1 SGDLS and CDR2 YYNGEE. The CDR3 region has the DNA TGTGCCAGCAGCGTAGCTGGGACAGGGGTGGAAAAACTGTTTTTT. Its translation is CASSVAGTGVEKLFF. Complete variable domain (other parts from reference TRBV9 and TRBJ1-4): DSGVTQTPKHLITATGQRVTLRCSPRSGDLSVYWYQQSLDQGLQFLIQYYNGEERAKGNILERFSAQQFPDLHSELNLSSLELGDSALYFCASSVAGTGVEKLFFGSGTQLSVL.

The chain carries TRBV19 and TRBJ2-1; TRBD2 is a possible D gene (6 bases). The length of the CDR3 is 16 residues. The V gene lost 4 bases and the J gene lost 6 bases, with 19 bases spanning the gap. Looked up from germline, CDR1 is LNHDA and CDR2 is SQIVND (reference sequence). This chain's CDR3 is CASSTHPRGESNEQFF. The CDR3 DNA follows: TGTGCCAGTAGTACCCACCCGCGCGGGGAATCCAATGAGCAGTTCTTC.

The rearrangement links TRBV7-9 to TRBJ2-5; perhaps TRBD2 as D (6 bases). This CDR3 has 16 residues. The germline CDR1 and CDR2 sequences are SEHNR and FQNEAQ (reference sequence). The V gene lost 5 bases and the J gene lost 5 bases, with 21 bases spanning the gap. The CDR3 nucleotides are TGTGCCAGCAGCCAAAGTGGGGCGGGGCCCTGGGAGACCCAGTACTTC. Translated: CASSQSGAGPWETQYF.

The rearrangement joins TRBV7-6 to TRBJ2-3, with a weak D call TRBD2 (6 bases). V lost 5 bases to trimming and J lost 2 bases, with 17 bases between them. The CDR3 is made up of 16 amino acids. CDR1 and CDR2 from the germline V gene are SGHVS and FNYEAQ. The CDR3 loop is CASSANSGLNTDTQYF. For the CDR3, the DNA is TGTGCCAGCAGCGCCAATTCGGGACTCAACACAGATACGCAGTATTTT.

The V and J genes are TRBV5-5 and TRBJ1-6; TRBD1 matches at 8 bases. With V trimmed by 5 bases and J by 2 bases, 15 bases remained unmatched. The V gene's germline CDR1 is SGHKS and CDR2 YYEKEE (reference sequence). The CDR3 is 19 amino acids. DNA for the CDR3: TGTGCCAGCAGTTCCAGGACAGGGTTTACGAGCACCTATAATTCACCCCTCCACTTT. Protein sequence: CASSSRTGFTSTYNSPLHF.

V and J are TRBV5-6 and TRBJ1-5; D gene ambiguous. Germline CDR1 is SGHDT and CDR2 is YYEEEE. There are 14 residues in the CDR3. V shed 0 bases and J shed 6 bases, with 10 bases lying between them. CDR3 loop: CASSLVGRGQPQHF. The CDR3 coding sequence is TGTGCCAGCAGCTTGGTGGGGAGAGGTCAGCCCCAGCATTTT.

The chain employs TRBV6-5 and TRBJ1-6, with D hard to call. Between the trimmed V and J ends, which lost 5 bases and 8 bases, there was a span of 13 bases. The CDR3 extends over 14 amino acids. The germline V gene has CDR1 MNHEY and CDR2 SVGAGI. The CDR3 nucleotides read TGTGCCAGCAGTCCCTTGAGGGAGTATTCACCCCTCCACTTT. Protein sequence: CASSPLREYSPLHF.

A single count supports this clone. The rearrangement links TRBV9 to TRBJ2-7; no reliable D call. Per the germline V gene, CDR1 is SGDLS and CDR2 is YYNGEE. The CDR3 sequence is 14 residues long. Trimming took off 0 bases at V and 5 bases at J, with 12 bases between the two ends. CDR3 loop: CASSVDPSANEQYF. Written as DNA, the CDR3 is TGTGCCAGCAGCGTAGACCCGTCAGCGAACGAGCAGTACTTC.